The 24 T cell receptor beta chains in this list originate from one sample, sequenced in a study of blood T cell repertoires in COVID-19. TCRdb keeps only in-frame clones here, not all; method: immunoSEQ multiplex PCR. The repertoire holds 200,000 to 300,000 clones, with approximately 90% as singletons. What was sequenced was PBMCs or T cells enriched from blood (not recorded which). Every receptor here comes from a woman in her thirties or forties with acute COVID-19.

The chain couples TRBV5-4 to TRBJ1-4; D gene unclear. Germline CDR1 SGHNT, CDR2 YYREEE (reference sequence). V was trimmed by 1 base and J by 0 bases, leaving 7 bases between them. The CDR3 contains 15 residues. The CDR3 DNA follows: TGTGCCAGCAGCTTGAGTACTGCAACTAATGAAAAACTGTTTTTT. This encodes CASSLSTATNEKLFF.

This sequence joins TRBV7-9 and TRBJ1-2; D not resolved. V lost 1 base, J lost 8 bases, and 8 bases lay in between. Germline loops: CDR1 SEHNR, CDR2 FQNEAQ (reference sequence). The length of the CDR3 is 12 residues. The CDR3 spells CASSLGGLGYTF. In DNA form, the CDR3 reads TGTGCCAGCAGCTTAGGAGGTTTGGGCTACACCTTC.

This chain uses TRBV6-6 with TRBJ2-2, with D tentatively TRBD1 (6 bases). Trimming removed 6 bases from V and 7 bases from J, with 18 bases in between. Germline CDR1 and CDR2: MNHNY and SVGAGI (reference sequence). The CDR3 consists of 15 residues. The CDR3 protein is CASSFLDRINGELFF. The CDR3 bases are TGTGCCAGCAGCTTCCTGGACAGAATTAACGGGGAGCTGTTTTTT.

The chain is built from TRBV9 and TRBJ2-1; 10 nucleotides line up with TRBD1. The germline gives CDR1 SGDLS, CDR2 YYNGEE. CDR3 length: 15 amino acids. After removal of 0 bases from V and 6 bases from J, the junction contained 3 bases not matched to a gene. As DNA, the CDR3 is TGTGCCAGCAGCGTAGGAGGACAGGGGGGCAATGAGCAGTTCTTC. Protein sequence: CASSVGGQGGNEQFF.

The chain links TRBV5-5 to TRBJ1-1; no definite D call. The V end was cut by 6 bases, the J end by 7 bases, with 22 bases between. Per the germline V gene, CDR1 is SGHKS and CDR2 is YYEKEE (reference sequence). This CDR3 spans 15 amino acids. CDR3 protein: CASNPAVALLREAFF. As DNA, the CDR3 is TGTGCCAGCAACCCCGCGGTAGCCCTACTTCGTGAAGCTTTCTTT. The variable domain in full, completed from reference TRBV5-5 and TRBJ1-1, reads DAGVTQSPTHLIKTRGQQVTLRCSPISGHKSVSWYQQVLGQGPQFIFQYYEKEERGRGNFPDRFSARQFPNYSSELNVNALLLGDSALYLCASNPAVALLREAFFGQGTRLTVV.

The chain combines TRBV4-1 with TRBJ2-3; D call uncertain. CDR3 length equals 14 residues. V dropped 1 base and J dropped 4 bases, with 9 bases sitting between them. In germline, CDR1 is MGHRA, CDR2 YSYEKL. CDR3 loop: CASSQGPAADTQYF. The CDR3 bases are TGCGCCAGCAGCCAAGGGCCCGCAGCAGATACGCAGTATTTT.

This clone came up once. V is TRBV11-3 and J is TRBJ2-2, with D tentatively TRBD2 (5 bases). Germline CDR1 reads SGHNT; CDR2 reads YENEEA. The CDR3 length is 15 residues. Trimming removed 4 bases from V and 5 bases from J, with 14 bases in between. CDR3 coding DNA: TGTGCCAGCAGCTCCCGAGTCGGCGGGACCGGGGAGCTGTTTTTT. Protein sequence: CASSSRVGGTGELFF.

J is TRBJ2-7 and V is TRBV21-1; TRBD1, the D gene given by the table, was not confirmed from the DNA. TRBV21-1 is recorded as a pseudogene. This CDR3 is 14 amino acids long. The CDR3 DNA is TGTGCCAGCAGCATGCAACAGGGGGATTACGAGCAGTACTTC. It encodes CASSMQQGDYEQYF.

This chain uses TRBV2 with TRBJ1-5; TRBD1 matches at 7 bases. V was pared by 10 bases and J by 1 base, with 7 bases of the junction left unmatched. The CDR3 spans 14 residues. Germline assignment: CDR1 SNHLY and CDR2 FYNNEI. CDR3 loop: CATRGAVSNQPQHF. The CDR3, as DNA: TGTGCCACCAGGGGGGCTGTAAGCAATCAGCCCCAGCATTTT.

The chain employs TRBV4-3 and TRBJ2-1, with 12 bases fitting TRBD2. There are 20 residues in the CDR3. The ends lost 1 base at V and 2 bases at J; junction bases unmatched: 12. Germline V gene lookup returns CDR1 LGHNA and CDR2 YSLEER. The CDR3 sequence is CASSQGIRTSGIRTYNEQFF. Written as DNA, the CDR3 is TGCGCCAGCAGCCAAGGAATTAGGACTAGCGGGATACGGACCTACAATGAGCAGTTCTTC.

The chain recombines TRBV29-1 with TRBJ1-5; TRBD1 aligns across 10 bases. CDR3 length: 14 residues. CDR1 and CDR2 from the germline V gene are SQVTM and ANQGSEA. The trim removed 7 bases at V and 0 bases at J, leaving 3 bases unmatched. CDR3 loop: CSARTGGSNQPQHF. CDR3 nucleotides: TGCAGCGCCCGGACAGGGGGTAGCAATCAGCCCCAGCATTTT.

This clone has only one observation. The J gene is TRBJ1-5, the V gene TRBV7-8, with 9 bases lining up with TRBD1. Losses at the gene ends were 5 bases for V and 4 bases for J; bases not matched to a gene: 3. This CDR3 has 14 residues. Germline V lookup: CDR1 SGHVS, CDR2 FQNEAQ. The CDR3 here is CASSLGTGNQPQHF. For the CDR3, the DNA is TGTGCCAGCAGCCTGGGGACAGGGAATCAGCCCCAGCATTTT.

This clone was recorded only once. CDR3 sequence reads: CASSVEGRGVETQYF. The CDR3 coding sequence is TGTGCCAGCAGCGTAGAGGGGAGGGGGGTTGAGACCCAGTACTTC. The chain carries TRBV9 and TRBJ2-5; a possible D gene is TRBD2 (7 bases). With 0 bases removed from V and 5 bases from J, the gap between germline ends came to 14 bases. Germline assignment: CDR1 SGDLS and CDR2 YYNGEE. The CDR3 totals 15 residues.

The chain uses TRBV7-2 and TRBJ2-7, with a weak D call TRBD1 (5 bases). The CDR3 spans 13 residues. Germline-derived CDR1 and CDR2 are SGHTA and FQGNSA. Deletions cut 1 base from V and 1 base from J, with 5 bases between. CDR3 DNA sequence: TGTGCCAGCAGCTTAGACAGGTCCTACGAGCAGTACGTC. It encodes CASSLDRSYEQYV.

This rearrangement joins TRBV24-1 to TRBJ2-4; 10 bases are a match to TRBD1. From germline, CDR1 is KGHDR and CDR2 SFDVKD. V trimming: 4 bases; J trimming: 4 bases; junction bases outside the gene matches: 0. The CDR3 length is 14 residues. CDR3 sequence (DNA): TGTGCCACCAGTGAGGGACAGGGGAAAAACATTCAGTACTTC. This gives the protein CATSEGQGKNIQYF.

The sample holds one count of this clone. V gene TRBV11-3 combines with J gene TRBJ2-5; the D gene is possibly TRBD2 (6 bases). The V end was cut by 3 bases, the J end by 5 bases, with 7 bases between. Germline CDR1 SGHNT, CDR2 YENEEA. The CDR3 is 12 amino acids. CDR3 protein: CASSLRGETQYF. The CDR3 nucleotides read TGTGCCAGCAGCTTGCGGGGTGAGACCCAGTACTTC.

The chain links TRBV30 to TRBJ2-5; D may be TRBD1 (6 bases). V lost 1 base and J 3 bases, leaving 9 bases between the germline ends. Germline CDR1 GTSNPN, CDR2 SVGIG (reference sequence). The length of the CDR3 is 13 residues. CDR3 nucleotide sequence: TGTGCCTGGAGTGGGGGGCGAAAAGAGACCCAGTACTTC. Protein sequence: CAWSGGRKETQYF.

The sample holds one count of this clone. The chain employs TRBV12-3 or TRBV12-4 and TRBJ1-2; D unresolved. The CDR3 sequence is 12 residues long. V was trimmed by 3 bases and J by 8 bases, leaving 10 bases between them. The CDR3 DNA reads as TGTGCCAGCAGTTTTCTCGGGATCGGCTACACCTTC. Translation: CASSFLGIGYTF.

The chain links TRBV5-4 to TRBJ2-1; maybe TRBD1 (5 bases). This CDR3 has 15 residues. Deletions cut 1 base from V and 5 bases from J, with 13 bases between. The germline CDR1 and CDR2 sequences are SGHNT and YYREEE (reference sequence). CDR3 in amino acids: CASSLRQGRNNEQFF. CDR3 bases: TGTGCCAGCAGCTTGCGGCAGGGAAGGAACAATGAGCAGTTCTTC.

This chain uses TRBV2 with TRBJ2-1, with 12 bases identical to TRBD2. Germline V gene data show CDR1 as SNHLY and CDR2 as FYNNEI. With V trimmed by 4 bases and J by 5 bases, 6 bases remained unmatched. The CDR3 totals 16 residues. Here the CDR3 reads CASSATSGSLNNEQFF. As DNA, the CDR3 is TGTGCCAGCAGTGCGACTAGCGGGAGTCTGAACAATGAGCAGTTCTTC.

This chain uses TRBV10-1 with TRBJ1-3; no clear D gene. CDR3 length: 13 residues. Trimming stripped 0 bases from V and 6 bases from J, with 6 bases between. From germline, CDR1 is WNHNN and CDR2 SYGVQD (reference sequence). CDR3 in amino acids: CASSESPENTIYF. The CDR3 region has the DNA TGCGCCAGCAGTGAGTCTCCAGAAAACACCATATATTTT.

This clone was counted only a few times. The chain joins TRBV7-9 to TRBJ1-5; D might be TRBD1 (6 bases). Trimming pared 5 bases from V and 5 bases from J, leaving 16 bases between. The CDR3 is 15 amino acids. The germline V gene encodes CDR1 SEHNR and CDR2 FQNEAQ (reference sequence). CDR3 loop: CASSMGAAGDQPQHF. The CDR3 DNA sequence: TGTGCCAGCAGCATGGGCGCGGCAGGGGATCAGCCCCAGCATTTT.

J is TRBJ1-1 and V is TRBV10-2, with 8 bases aligning to TRBD1. Germline CDR1 reads WSHSY; CDR2 reads SAAADI. J lost 0 bases, V lost 6 bases, and 3 bases had no gene match. This CDR3 has 14 amino acids. In DNA form, the CDR3 reads TGCGCCAGCAGGGACAGGGTAGTGAACACTGAAGCTTTCTTT. Protein sequence: CASRDRVVNTEAFF.

The J gene is TRBJ1-6, the V gene TRBV25-1, with TRBD1 matching over 7 bases. CDR1 and CDR2 from the germline V gene are MGHDK and SYGVNS. The CDR3 covers 15 residues. V gave up 0 bases and J gave up 7 bases; unmatched junction bases: 3. The CDR3 region has the DNA TGTGCCAGCAGTGAATATGAGGGGGCCAATTCACCCCTCCACTTT. Translated: CASSEYEGANSPLHF.